The 15 T cell receptor beta chains below all came from one sample that was sequenced in a study of blood T cell repertoires in COVID-19. The method was immunoSEQ multiplex PCR; TCRdb's version includes in-frame clones alone and lacks a portion of them. Among 90,000 to 120,000 clones listed, approximately 88% were seen once. Sequencing input: peripheral blood. All receptors derive from a man aged 45-65 years with active or convalescent COVID-19.

V and J are TRBV7-2 and TRBJ1-5; no firm D call. CDR3 length equals 15 residues. Trimming stripped 5 bases from V and 6 bases from J, with 17 bases between. Per germline, CDR1 SGHTA and CDR2 FQGNSA. This CDR3 is CASSQGQAGGQPQHF. The DNA for the CDR3 is TGTGCCAGCAGCCAAGGTCAGGCGGGAGGTCAGCCCCAGCATTTT.

The chain links TRBV7-2 to TRBJ2-1, with D possibly being TRBD2 (6 bases). The germline CDR1 and CDR2 sequences are SGHTA and FQGNSA. The CDR3 consists of 13 residues. The ends were cut back, 7 bases at V and 9 bases at J, with 16 bases in the middle. The CDR3 protein is CASNTGGGFEQFF. CDR3 sequence (DNA): TGTGCCAGCAACACCGGGGGTGGGTTTGAGCAGTTCTTC.

The table lists this clone with a few counts. The V call is TRBV7-9, the J call TRBJ2-2; 7 nucleotides match TRBD2. CDR1 is SEHNR, CDR2 FQNEAQ, per germline (reference sequence). V shed 4 bases, J shed 6 bases, and the junction held 8 bases outside the gene matches. This CDR3 has 15 residues. CDR3 protein: CASSSLDAGAGELFF. DNA of the CDR3: TGTGCCAGCAGCTCCCTCGATGCGGGGGCCGGGGAGCTGTTTTTT.

J is TRBJ1-2 and V is TRBV6-5, with D hard to call. This CDR3 is built from 14 residues. The ends were cut back, 4 bases at V and 1 base at J, with 10 bases in the middle. The germline V gene encodes CDR1 MNHEY and CDR2 SVGAGI. The DNA for the CDR3 is TGTGCCAGCAGTTTGGCAGGAATTAACTATGGCTACACCTTC. As protein: CASSLAGINYGYTF.

This clone was observed once. The chain uses TRBV9 and TRBJ2-1; TRBD2 matches at 15 bases. The J segment lost 10 bases and the V segment lost 3 bases, leaving 5 bases of the junction unmatched. This CDR3 comprises 15 residues. The germline CDR1 and CDR2 sequences are SGDLS and YYNGEE. Here the CDR3 DNA reads TGTGCCAGCAGCGCCCGGACTAGCGGGAGGGACGAGCAGTTCTTC. This codes for CASSARTSGRDEQFF.

The chain is built from TRBV19 and TRBJ1-1; D unclear. V shed 2 bases and J shed 2 bases, with 6 bases lying between them. The CDR3 consists of 13 residues. The V gene's germline CDR1 is LNHDA and CDR2 SQIVND (reference sequence). As DNA, the CDR3 is TGTGCCAGTAGTATAACGAGCAACACTGAAGCTTTCTTT. Translating it yields CASSITSNTEAFF.

The chain links TRBV28 to TRBJ1-6; perhaps TRBD1 as D (5 bases). This CDR3 is built from 16 residues. Deletions cut 8 bases from V and 0 bases from J, with 14 bases between. Germline-derived CDR1 and CDR2 are MDHEN and SYDVKM. This CDR3 is CASLPPGISYNSPLHF. CDR3 sequence (DNA): TGTGCCAGCTTACCCCCAGGGATCTCCTATAATTCACCCCTCCACTTT. Based on the CDR3 plus reference TRBV28 and TRBJ1-6, the full variable domain is DVKVTQSSRYLVKRTGEKVFLECVQDMDHENMFWYRQDPGLGLRLIYFSYDVKMKEKGDIPEGYSVSREKKERFSLILESASTNQTSMYLCASLPPGISYNSPLHFGNGTRLTVT.

The chain couples TRBV11-2 to TRBJ2-4; 12 nucleotides align to TRBD2. The ends lost 5 bases at V and 8 bases at J; junction bases unmatched: 7. The germline CDR1 and CDR2 sequences are SGHAT and FQNNGV. The length of the CDR3 is 15 residues. The CDR3 region has the DNA TGTGCCAGCAGCGTACGACTAGCGGGAGAAGACATTCAGTACTTC. It specifies CASSVRLAGEDIQYF.

Concerning this clone itself: A junction boundary mismatches the germline segment, possibly from a read error. The V call is TRBV7-7, the J call TRBJ2-5; the match to TRBD2 covers 10 bases. CDR1 and CDR2 (germline): SSHAT, FNYEAQ (reference sequence). The CDR3 totals 15 residues. CDR3 amino acids: CASSQREGREETQYF. DNA of the CDR3: TGTGCTAGCAGTCAGCGGGAGGGTAGAGAGGAGACCCAGTACTTC. The full variable domain, its missing parts supplied by reference TRBV7-7 and TRBJ2-5, is GAGVSQSPRYKVTKRGQDVTLRCDPISSHATLYWYQQALGQGPEFLTYFNYEAQPDKSGLPSDRFSAERPEGSISTLTIQRTEQRDSAMYRCASSQREGREETQYFGPGTRLLVL.

The chain links TRBV27 to TRBJ1-2; no definite D call. The CDR3 loop spans 12 amino acids. Germline V gene data show CDR1 as MNHEY and CDR2 as SMNVEV (reference sequence). V gave up 4 bases and J gave up 6 bases, with 9 bases separating them. Written as DNA, the CDR3 is TGTGCCAGCAGTTCGAGGGCCGATGGCTACACCTTC. It yields the protein CASSSRADGYTF.

This clone was detected only a few times. The chain employs TRBV5-1 and TRBJ2-7, with 10 bases lining up with TRBD1. Per the germline V gene, CDR1 is SGHRS and CDR2 is YFSETQ. This CDR3 has 16 residues. The V segment lost 5 bases and the J segment 3 bases; nucleotides outside the gene matches: 11. The CDR3 spells CASSSHGQGDYYEQYF. The CDR3 bases are TGCGCCAGCAGTTCCCATGGACAGGGGGATTACTACGAGCAGTACTTC. The whole variable domain, remainder taken from reference TRBV5-1 and TRBJ2-7, is KAGVTQTPRYLIKTRGQQVTLSCSPISGHRSVSWYQQTPGQGLQFLFEYFSETQRNKGNFPGRFSGRQFSNSRSEMNVSTLELGDSALYLCASSSHGQGDYYEQYFGPGTRLTVT.

V and J are TRBV21-1 and TRBJ2-7; the table names TRBD1, a call not compared with the DNA. TRBV21-1 is annotated as a pseudogene. The CDR3 runs 18 residues. CDR3: CASGEYPPEGQRFYEQYF. DNA for the CDR3: TGTGCCAGTGGGGAATACCCTCCGGAAGGACAGCGTTTCTACGAGCAGTACTTC.

The chain is built from TRBV18 and TRBJ2-7; 12 positions match TRBD2. CDR1 is KGHSH, CDR2 LQKENI, per germline. The trim removed 4 bases at V and 3 bases at J, leaving 1 base unmatched. The CDR3 runs to 14 residues. DNA of the CDR3: TGTGCCAGCTCACGGGGACTAGCGGGCTACGAGCAGTACTTC. Its translation is CASSRGLAGYEQYF.

The CDR3 sequence is CASSGTGGWNNSPLHF. The DNA of the CDR3 is TGTGCCAGCTCCGGGACAGGGGGTTGGAATAATTCACCCCTCCACTTT. This chain links TRBV7-2 with TRBJ1-6, with 11 positions matching TRBD1. The CDR3 is 16 residues long. CDR1 and CDR2 from the germline V gene are SGHTA and FQGNSA. The V segment lost 8 bases and the J segment 5 bases; nucleotides outside the gene matches: 8.

This chain connects TRBV10-2 to TRBJ1-2, with 7 bases matching TRBD1. Trimming cost V 7 bases and J 0 bases; bases outside gene matches: 8. Germline values: CDR1 WSHSY, CDR2 SAAADI. The CDR3 is 15 residues long. The CDR3 protein is CASTLTGPANYGYTF. In DNA, the CDR3 is TGCGCCAGCACCCTGACAGGGCCCGCTAACTATGGCTACACCTTC.